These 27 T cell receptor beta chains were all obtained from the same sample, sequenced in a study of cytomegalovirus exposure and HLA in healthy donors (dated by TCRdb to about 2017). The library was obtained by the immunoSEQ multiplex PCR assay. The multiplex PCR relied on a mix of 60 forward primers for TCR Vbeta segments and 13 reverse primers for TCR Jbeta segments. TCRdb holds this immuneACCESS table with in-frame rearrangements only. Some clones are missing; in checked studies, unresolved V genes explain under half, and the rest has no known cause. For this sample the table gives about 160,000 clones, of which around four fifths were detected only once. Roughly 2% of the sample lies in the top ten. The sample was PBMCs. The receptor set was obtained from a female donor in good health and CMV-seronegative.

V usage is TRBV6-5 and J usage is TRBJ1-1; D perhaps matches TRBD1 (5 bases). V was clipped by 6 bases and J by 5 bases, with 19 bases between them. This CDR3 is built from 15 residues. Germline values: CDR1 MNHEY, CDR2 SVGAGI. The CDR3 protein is CASSSSGTAGTEAFF. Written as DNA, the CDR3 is TGTGCCAGCAGCTCCTCAGGGACCGCGGGGACTGAAGCTTTCTTT.

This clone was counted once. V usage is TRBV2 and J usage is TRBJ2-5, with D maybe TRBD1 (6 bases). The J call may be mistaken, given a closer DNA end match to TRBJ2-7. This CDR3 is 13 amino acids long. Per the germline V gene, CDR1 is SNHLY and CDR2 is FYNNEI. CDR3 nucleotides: TGTGCCAGCAGGATGAGGACAGACGACGAGCAGTACTTC. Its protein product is CASRMRTDDEQYF.

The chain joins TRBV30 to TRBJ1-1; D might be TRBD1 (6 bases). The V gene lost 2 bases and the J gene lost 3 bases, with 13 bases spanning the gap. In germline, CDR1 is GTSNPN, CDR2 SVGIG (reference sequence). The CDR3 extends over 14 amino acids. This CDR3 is CAWSSLNRDTEAFF. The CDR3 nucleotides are TGTGCCTGGAGTTCCTTAAACAGGGACACTGAAGCTTTCTTT.

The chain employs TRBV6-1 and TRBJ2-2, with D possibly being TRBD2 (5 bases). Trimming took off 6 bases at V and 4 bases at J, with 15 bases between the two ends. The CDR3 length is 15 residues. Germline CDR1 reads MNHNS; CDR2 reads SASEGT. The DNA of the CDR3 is TGTGCCAGCAGCCCCCAGAGGGCGGGCACCGGGGAGCTGTTTTTT. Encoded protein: CASSPQRAGTGELFF.

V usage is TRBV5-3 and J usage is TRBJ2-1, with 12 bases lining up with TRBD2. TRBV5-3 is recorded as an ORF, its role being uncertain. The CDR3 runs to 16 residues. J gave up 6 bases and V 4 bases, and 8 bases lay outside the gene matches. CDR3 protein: CARSEPSGGAVNEQFF. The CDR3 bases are TGTGCCAGAAGCGAACCTAGCGGGGGGGCCGTCAATGAGCAGTTCTTC.

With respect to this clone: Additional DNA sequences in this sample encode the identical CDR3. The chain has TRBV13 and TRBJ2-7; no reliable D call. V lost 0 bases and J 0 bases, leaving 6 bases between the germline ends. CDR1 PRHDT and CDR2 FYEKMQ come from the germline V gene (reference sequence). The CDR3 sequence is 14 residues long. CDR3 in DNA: TGTGCCAGCAGCTTAGGTTTGAGCTCCTACGAGCAGTACTTC. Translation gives CASSLGLSSYEQYF.

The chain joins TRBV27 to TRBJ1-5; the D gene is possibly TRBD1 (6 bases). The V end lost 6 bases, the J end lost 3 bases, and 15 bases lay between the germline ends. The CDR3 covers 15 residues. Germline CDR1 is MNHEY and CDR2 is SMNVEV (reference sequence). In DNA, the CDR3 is TGTGCCAGCAGCCCCGACAGGACCATCAATCAGCCCCAGCATTTT. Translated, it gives CASSPDRTINQPQHF.

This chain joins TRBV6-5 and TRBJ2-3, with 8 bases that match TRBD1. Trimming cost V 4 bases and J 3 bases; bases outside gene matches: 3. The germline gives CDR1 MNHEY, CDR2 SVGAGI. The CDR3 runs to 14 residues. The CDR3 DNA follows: TGTGCCAGCAGTTTCAGGGGGCCGACAGATACGCAGTATTTT. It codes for CASSFRGPTDTQYF.

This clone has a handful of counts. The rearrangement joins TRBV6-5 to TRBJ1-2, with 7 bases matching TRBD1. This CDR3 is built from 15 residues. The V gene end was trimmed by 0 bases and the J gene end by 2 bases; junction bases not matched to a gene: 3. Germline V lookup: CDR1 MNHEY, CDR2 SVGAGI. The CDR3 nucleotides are TGTGCCAGCAGTTACTCGACAGGGATCAACTATGGCTACACCTTC. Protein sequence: CASSYSTGINYGYTF.

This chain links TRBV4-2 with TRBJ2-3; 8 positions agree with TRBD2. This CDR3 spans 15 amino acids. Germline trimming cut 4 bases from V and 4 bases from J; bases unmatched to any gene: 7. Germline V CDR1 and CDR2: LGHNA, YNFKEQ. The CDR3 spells CASSLFSGTPDTQYF. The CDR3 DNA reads TGTGCCAGCAGCCTTTTTAGCGGGACCCCAGATACGCAGTATTTT.

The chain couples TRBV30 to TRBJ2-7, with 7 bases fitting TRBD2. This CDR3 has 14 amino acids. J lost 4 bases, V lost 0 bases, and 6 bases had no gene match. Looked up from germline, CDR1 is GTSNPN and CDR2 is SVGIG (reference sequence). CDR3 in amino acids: CAWSVRGSRYEQYF. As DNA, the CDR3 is TGTGCCTGGAGTGTCCGCGGGAGTCGGTACGAGCAGTACTTC.

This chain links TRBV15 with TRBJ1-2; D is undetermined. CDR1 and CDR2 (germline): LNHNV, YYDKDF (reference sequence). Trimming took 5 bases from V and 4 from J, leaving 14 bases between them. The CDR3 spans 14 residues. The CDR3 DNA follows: TGTGCCACCAGCCCCCCCATATCCGGCTATGGCTACACCTTC. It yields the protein CATSPPISGYGYTF. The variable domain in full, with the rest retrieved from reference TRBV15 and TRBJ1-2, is DAMVIQNPRYQVTQFGKPVTLSCSQTLNHNVMYWYQQKSSQAPKLLFHYYDKDFNNEADTPDNFQSRRPNTSFCFLDIRSPGLGDTAMYLCATSPPISGYGYTFGSGTRLTVV.

Here the CDR3 DNA reads TGTGCCTGGGGGACAGGGAGCTCCTACGAGCAGTACTTC. As protein: CAWGTGSSYEQYF. The genes are TRBV30 and TRBJ2-7; 9 nucleotides agree with TRBD1. CDR1 GTSNPN and CDR2 SVGIG come from the germline V gene (reference sequence). V shed 5 bases and J 0 bases; nucleotides not matched to a gene: 2. CDR3 size: 13 residues.

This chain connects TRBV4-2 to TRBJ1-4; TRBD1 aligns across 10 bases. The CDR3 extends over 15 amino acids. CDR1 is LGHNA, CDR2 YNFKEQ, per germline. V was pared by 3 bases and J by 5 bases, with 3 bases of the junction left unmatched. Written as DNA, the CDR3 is TGTGCCAGCAGCCAGGAGACAGGGGGCAATGAAAAACTGTTTTTT. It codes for CASSQETGGNEKLFF.

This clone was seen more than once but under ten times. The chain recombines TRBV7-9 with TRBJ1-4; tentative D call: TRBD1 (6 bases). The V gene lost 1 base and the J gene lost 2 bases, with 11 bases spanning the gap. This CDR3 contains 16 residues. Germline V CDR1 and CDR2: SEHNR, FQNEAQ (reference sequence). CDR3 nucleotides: TGTGCCAGCAGCTTAGATAGGGGGTGGACTAATGAAAAACTGTTTTTT. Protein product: CASSLDRGWTNEKLFF.

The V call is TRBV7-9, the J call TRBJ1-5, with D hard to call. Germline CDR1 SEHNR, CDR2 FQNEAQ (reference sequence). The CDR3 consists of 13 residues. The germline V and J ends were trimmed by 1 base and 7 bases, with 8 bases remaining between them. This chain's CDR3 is CASSLDRGQPQHF. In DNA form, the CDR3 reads TGTGCCAGCAGCTTAGACCGGGGACAGCCCCAGCATTTT.

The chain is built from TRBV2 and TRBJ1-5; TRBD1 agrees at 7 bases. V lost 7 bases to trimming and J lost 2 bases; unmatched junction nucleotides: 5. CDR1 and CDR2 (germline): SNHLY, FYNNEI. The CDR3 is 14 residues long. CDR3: CASKNDRGNQPQHF. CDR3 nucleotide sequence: TGTGCCAGCAAAAACGACAGGGGCAATCAGCCCCAGCATTTT. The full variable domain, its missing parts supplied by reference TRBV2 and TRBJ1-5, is EPEVTQTPSHQVTQMGQEVILRCVPISNHLYFYWYRQILGQKVEFLVSFYNNEISEKSEIFDDQFSVERPDGSNFTLKIRSTKLEDSAMYFCASKNDRGNQPQHFGDGTRLSIL.

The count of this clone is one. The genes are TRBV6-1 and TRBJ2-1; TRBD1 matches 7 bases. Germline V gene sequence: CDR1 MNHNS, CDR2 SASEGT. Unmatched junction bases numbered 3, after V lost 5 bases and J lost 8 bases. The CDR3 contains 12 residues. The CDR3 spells CASSIDRDEQFF. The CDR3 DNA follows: TGTGCCAGCAGTATCGACAGGGATGAGCAGTTCTTC.

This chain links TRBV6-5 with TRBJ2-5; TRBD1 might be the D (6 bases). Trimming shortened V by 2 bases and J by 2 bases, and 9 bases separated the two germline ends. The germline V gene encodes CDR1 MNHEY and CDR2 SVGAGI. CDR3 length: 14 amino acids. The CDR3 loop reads CASSYLDRQETQYF. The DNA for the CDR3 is TGTGCCAGCAGTTACCTGGACAGACAAGAGACCCAGTACTTC.

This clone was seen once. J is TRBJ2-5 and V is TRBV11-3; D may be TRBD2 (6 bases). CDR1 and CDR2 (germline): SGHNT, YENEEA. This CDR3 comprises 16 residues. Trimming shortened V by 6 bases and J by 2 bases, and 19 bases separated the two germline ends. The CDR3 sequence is CASSHSTGTGQETQYF. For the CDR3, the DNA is TGTGCCAGCAGTCATAGTACCGGGACTGGACAAGAGACCCAGTACTTC.

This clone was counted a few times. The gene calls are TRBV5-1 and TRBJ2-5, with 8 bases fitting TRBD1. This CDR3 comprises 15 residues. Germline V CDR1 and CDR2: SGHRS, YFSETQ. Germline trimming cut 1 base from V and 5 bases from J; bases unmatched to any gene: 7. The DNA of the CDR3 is TGCGCCAGCAGCTTGTCAGGGGGCTGGGGGGAGACCCAGTACTTC. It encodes CASSLSGGWGETQYF.

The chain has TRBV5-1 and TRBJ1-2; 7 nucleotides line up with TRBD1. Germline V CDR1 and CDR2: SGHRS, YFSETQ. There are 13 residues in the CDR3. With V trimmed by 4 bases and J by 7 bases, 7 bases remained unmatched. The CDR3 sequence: CASSPDGTVGYTF. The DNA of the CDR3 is TGCGCCAGCAGCCCGGATGGGACAGTTGGCTACACCTTC.

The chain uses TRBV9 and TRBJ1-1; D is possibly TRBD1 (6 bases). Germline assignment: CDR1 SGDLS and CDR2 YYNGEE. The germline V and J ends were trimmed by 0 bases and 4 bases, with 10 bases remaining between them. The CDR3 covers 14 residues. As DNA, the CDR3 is TGTGCCAGCAGCGTAGGGGGCAGGGGCACTGAAGCTTTCTTT. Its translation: CASSVGGRGTEAFF.

The CDR3 loop reads CASSRRTSGGTDEQFF. CDR3 DNA: TGTGCCAGCAGCCGCCGGACTAGCGGGGGGACCGATGAGCAGTTCTTC. The chain uses TRBV11-2 and TRBJ2-1, with 14 bases lining up with TRBD2. CDR3 size: 16 residues. Germline loops: CDR1 SGHAT, CDR2 FQNNGV. Trimming at V came to 5 bases and at J to 8 bases, leaving 8 bases not matched to a gene.

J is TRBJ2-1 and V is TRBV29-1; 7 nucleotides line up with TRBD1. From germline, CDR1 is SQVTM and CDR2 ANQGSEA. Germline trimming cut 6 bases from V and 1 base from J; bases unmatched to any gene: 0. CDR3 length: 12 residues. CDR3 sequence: CSVGQSYNEQFF. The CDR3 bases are TGCAGCGTGGGACAGTCCTACAATGAGCAGTTCTTC.

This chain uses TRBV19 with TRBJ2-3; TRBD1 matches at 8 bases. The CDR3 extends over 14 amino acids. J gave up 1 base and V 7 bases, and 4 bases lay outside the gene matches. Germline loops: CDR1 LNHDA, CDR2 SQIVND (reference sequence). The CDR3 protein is CASTPGGRTDTQYF. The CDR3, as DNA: TGTGCCAGTACCCCAGGGGGCCGCACAGATACGCAGTATTTT.

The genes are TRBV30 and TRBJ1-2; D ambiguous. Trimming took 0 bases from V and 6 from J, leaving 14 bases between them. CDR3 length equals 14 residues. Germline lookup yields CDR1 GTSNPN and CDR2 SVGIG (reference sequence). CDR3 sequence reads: CAWSVLGRANGYTF. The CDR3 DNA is TGTGCCTGGAGTGTCCTTGGGAGGGCTAATGGCTACACCTTC.